The entry that follows covers one T cell receptor (beta chain) sequence. Its specificity is unknown. J gave up 1 base and V 0 bases, and 5 bases lay outside the gene matches. CDR1 is SGHTA and CDR2 is FQGNSA in the germline V gene. The CDR3 is 17 residues long. This sample is drawn from a study of shared clonotypes between healthy human individuals. Study-wide results and limits: The study generally estimated greater richness for naive than memory subsets. Against clonotypes common to all four donors, non-shared ones had lower generation probabilities.

All the donors were Caucasian adults who lived in Nashville, Tennessee. Running of the assay took place at deep level. TCRdb keeps only in-frame clones here, not all; method: immunoSEQ multiplex PCR. The sample gives over a million clones, roughly 96% of which show up once; about 1.2% is in the top ten. The source of this sequence is a man aged 30 to 45 in good health. Sample: naive CD4+ T cells sorted from blood. Stated subset: CD45RA+ positively selected. This chain uses TRBV7-2 with TRBJ2-5, with TRBD2 matching over 10 bases. CDR3 amino acids: CASSLAVTSGSQETQYF. CDR3 DNA sequence: TGTGCCAGCAGCTTAGCTGTGACTAGCGGGTCCCAAGAGACCCAGTACTTC. The variable domain in full, with the rest retrieved from reference TRBV7-2 and TRBJ2-5, is GAGVSQSPSNKVTEKGKDVELRCDPISGHTALYWYRQSLGQGLEFLIYFQGNSAPDKSGLPSDRFSAERTGGSVSTLTIQRTQQEDSAVYLCASSLAVTSGSQETQYFGPGTRLLVL.